What follows are 5 T cell receptor beta chains derived from one specimen sequenced in a study of Ad26.COV2.S vaccination and SARS-CoV-2 variants. Treatment meaning: over 15 received Ad26.COV2.S at low or high dose, single or two shots; 5 received placebo; per-sample allocation not given. Day 63 after the first vaccine or placebo injection was the time point for sampling. Generated by immunoSEQ multiplex PCR, the TCRdb table keeps only in-frame clones and is missing some. This table has about 350,000 clones, 88% appearing once. Sequences were derived from peripheral blood, sampled in a trial of Ad26.COV2.S vaccine versus placebo. The receptors were sampled from a person aged 18-60 years who received the Ad26.COV2.S COVID-19 vaccine or a placebo.

DNA for the CDR3: TGTGCCAGCTCACCCGGCAGGCCCCCAGATACGCAGTATTTT. Protein sequence: CASSPGRPPDTQYF. V gene TRBV18 combines with J gene TRBJ2-3; no definite D call. This CDR3 is built from 14 residues. Trimming left V 3 bases short and J 4 bases short, with 11 bases between. The germline V gene has CDR1 KGHSH and CDR2 LQKENI.

The chain joins TRBV19 to TRBJ2-7; D is ambiguous. Trimming took 3 bases from V and 3 from J, leaving 6 bases between them. This CDR3 is 12 amino acids long. Germline lookup yields CDR1 LNHDA and CDR2 SQIVND (reference sequence). This CDR3 reads CASSMKGYEQYF. CDR3 DNA sequence: TGTGCCAGTAGTATGAAGGGCTACGAGCAGTACTTC.

This sequence joins TRBV5-1 and TRBJ1-2; no clear D gene. The germline V gene encodes CDR1 SGHRS and CDR2 YFSETQ. V was cut by 4 bases and J by 0 bases, with 19 bases left in between. The CDR3 loop spans 17 amino acids. The CDR3 nucleotides are TGCGCCAGCAGCCCCGCAAACGGACCGCGACCTAACTATGGCTACACCTTC. Its protein product is CASSPANGPRPNYGYTF.

V usage is TRBV9 and J usage is TRBJ2-2; D is perhaps TRBD1 or TRBD2 (5 bases each). CDR3 length: 15 amino acids. V was cut by 2 bases and J by 4 bases, with 12 bases left in between. In germline, CDR1 is SGDLS, CDR2 YYNGEE. The CDR3 here is CASSVLGTFTGELFF. The CDR3 DNA reads as TGTGCCAGCAGCGTCCTCGGGACCTTCACCGGGGAGCTGTTTTTT.

The chain is built from TRBV7-9 and TRBJ2-5, with 9 bases matching TRBD2. V gave up 2 bases and J gave up 3 bases; unmatched junction bases: 7. The CDR3 is made up of 16 amino acids. The germline V gene has CDR1 SEHNR and CDR2 FQNEAQ (reference sequence). CDR3 residues: CASSLNRGLAEETQYF. Written as DNA, the CDR3 is TGTGCCAGCAGCTTAAACAGGGGACTAGCCGAAGAGACCCAGTACTTC.